This TCR beta chain was sequenced during a study of T-cell memory formation after mild COVID-19. Study-level information: For the most part, TCR clusters were specific to one donor.

A single record per CDR3 protein comes from TCRdb applying MiXCR to the 5' RACE reads. Here the sample spans approximately 260,000 distinct CDR3 sequences, over 15% being singletons. Study-wide findings and caveats: Nothing showed for sure that second-wave clones peaking on day 37 were SARS-CoV-2 specific. Certain responding clones were present in pre-infection memory, suggesting participation of cross-reactive memory. Contracting CD4+ clones lay largely in CM and EM, with CD8+ ones residing in EMRA.

In germline, CDR1 is SQVTM, CDR2 ANQGSEA. Trimming shortened V by 0 bases and J by 6 bases, and 18 bases separated the two germline ends. The CDR3 runs to 15 residues. Comment on this clonotype: Antigen specificity is unknown.

This sequence originates from a man in his late teens or twenties who had mild COVID-19 (a few samples of this study predate the infection). Cell type and time point are not known. Sequenced sample: PBMCs or a T cell subset sorted from them (not recorded which). V and J are TRBV29-1 and TRBJ2-7; D tentatively fits TRBD1 or TRBD2 (5 bases each). CDR3 nucleotide sequence: TGCAGCGTTGAAGACACACTTGTTGGGGGTCTCGAGCAGTACTTC. Its translation is CSVEDTLVGGLEQYF.